The rows below give T cell receptor beta chains drawn from one sample of a study of vaccination effects on CD4 cells after COVID-19. TCRdb keeps only in-frame clones here, not all; method: immunoSEQ multiplex PCR. In the table there are tens of thousands of clones, 70% to 80% of which are singletons. The antigens of these receptors remain unknown. The material sequenced was CD4+ T cells from PBMCs cultured without peptide, taken before COVID-19 vaccination. The receptors stem from a human donor who received a COVID-19 vaccine. The CDR3 runs from the conserved cysteine through the conserved F or W. Each record gives: J gene, D gene, V gene, clone size, CDR3 protein, CDR3 DNA. D genes are given only for firm matches. Part of the rows lack a size; the others show once, few, many or a class for expanded clones.

j_gene: TRBJ2-5
d_gene: .
v_gene: TRBV19
abundance: .
CDR3aa: CASRGERIETQYF
CDR3nt: TGTGCCAGTAGAGGGGAGAGGATAGAGACCCAGTACTTC

j_gene: TRBJ1-5
d_gene: .
v_gene: TRBV5-1
abundance: .
CDR3aa: CASSFSGEDQPQHF
CDR3nt: TGCGCCAGCAGCTTTTCTGGGGAGGATCAGCCCCAGCATTTT

j_gene: TRBJ1-5
d_gene: .
v_gene: TRBV19
abundance: once
CDR3aa: CASSGDSLDQPQHF
CDR3nt: TGTGCCAGTAGCGGGGACTCATTAGATCAGCCCCAGCATTTT

j_gene: TRBJ2-1
d_gene: TRBD2
v_gene: TRBV6-2/TRBV6-3
abundance: few
CDR3aa: CASSFGLAGGYNEQFF
CDR3nt: TGTGCCAGCAGTTTCGGACTAGCGGGGGGATACAATGAGCAGTTCTTC

j_gene: TRBJ2-5
d_gene: .
v_gene: TRBV2
abundance: few
CDR3aa: CATTGVGRETQYF
CDR3nt: TGTGCCACCACGGGGGTGGGTCGAGAGACCCAGTACTTC

j_gene: TRBJ1-2
d_gene: TRBD1
v_gene: TRBV18
abundance: .
CDR3aa: CASSRQTGVEYGYTF
CDR3nt: TGTGCCAGCTCACGTCAGACAGGGGTTGAATATGGCTACACCTTC

j_gene: TRBJ1-2
d_gene: TRBD1
v_gene: TRBV5-1
abundance: .
CDR3aa: CASSFPGQGSGGYTF
CDR3nt: TGCGCCAGCAGCTTTCCGGGACAGGGTTCCGGTGGCTACACCTTC

j_gene: TRBJ2-1
d_gene: .
v_gene: TRBV5-1
abundance: .
CDR3aa: CASSHASGTIPNEQFF
CDR3nt: TGCGCCAGCAGCCATGCGTCCGGGACGATACCCAATGAGCAGTTCTTC

j_gene: TRBJ1-1
d_gene: .
v_gene: TRBV25-1
abundance: once
CDR3aa: CASSDALHRAFF
CDR3nt: TGTGCCAGCAGTGACGCTCTCCATCGAGCTTTCTTT

j_gene: TRBJ1-2
d_gene: .
v_gene: TRBV7-2
abundance: .
CDR3aa: CASSLAVGNYYGYTF
CDR3nt: TGTGCCAGCAGCTTAGCTGTCGGAAATTACTATGGCTACACCTTC

j_gene: TRBJ2-3
d_gene: .
v_gene: TRBV7-8
abundance: .
CDR3aa: CASSPIGFLRDTQYF
CDR3nt: TGTGCCAGCAGCCCGATAGGGTTCCTTAGGGATACGCAGTATTTT

j_gene: TRBJ1-5
d_gene: .
v_gene: TRBV11-1
abundance: .
CDR3aa: CASSPTRDQPQHF
CDR3nt: TGTGCCAGCAGCCCAACCCGGGATCAGCCCCAGCATTTT

j_gene: TRBJ2-5
d_gene: .
v_gene: TRBV5-1
abundance: .
CDR3aa: CASSSRDQEREETQYF
CDR3nt: TGCGCCAGCAGCTCCCGGGACCAAGAACGGGAGGAGACCCAGTACTTC

j_gene: TRBJ1-2
d_gene: .
v_gene: TRBV5-4
abundance: .
CDR3aa: CASSEDGNYGYTF
CDR3nt: TGTGCCAGCAGCGAGGACGGGAACTATGGCTACACCTTC

j_gene: TRBJ2-1
d_gene: .
v_gene: TRBV4-1
abundance: .
CDR3aa: CASSQDAGPYNEQFF
CDR3nt: TGCGCCAGCAGCCAAGATGCGGGACCCTACAATGAGCAGTTCTTC

j_gene: TRBJ1-3
d_gene: .
v_gene: TRBV18
abundance: .
CDR3aa: CASSPPPGSSNTIYF
CDR3nt: TGTGCCAGCTCACCCCCCCCAGGTTCATCAAACACCATATATTTT

j_gene: TRBJ2-3
d_gene: TRBD2
v_gene: TRBV7-2
abundance: once
CDR3aa: CASSTRTSWDTQYF
CDR3nt: TGTGCCAGCAGCACCCGGACTAGCTGGGATACGCAGTATTTT

j_gene: TRBJ2-5
d_gene: .
v_gene: TRBV10-3
abundance: .
CDR3aa: CAISTTPETQYF
CDR3nt: TGTGCCATCAGCACGACACCAGAGACCCAGTACTTC

j_gene: TRBJ2-5
d_gene: .
v_gene: TRBV27
abundance: .
CDR3aa: CASSPSGVGQETQYF
CDR3nt: TGTGCCAGCAGTCCGAGTGGGGTAGGACAAGAGACCCAGTACTTC

j_gene: TRBJ2-3
d_gene: .
v_gene: TRBV5-6
abundance: .
CDR3aa: CASSFWDTQYF
CDR3nt: TGTGCCAGCAGCTTTTGGGATACGCAGTATTTT

j_gene: TRBJ2-2
d_gene: TRBD2
v_gene: TRBV4-1
abundance: .
CDR3aa: CASSSKTSGGKPGELFF
CDR3nt: TGCGCCAGCAGCTCGAAGACTAGCGGGGGGAAACCCGGGGAGCTGTTTTTT

j_gene: TRBJ1-1
d_gene: .
v_gene: TRBV5-4
abundance: .
CDR3aa: CASSLEGSEAFF
CDR3nt: TGTGCCAGCAGCTTAGAGGGGAGTGAAGCTTTCTTT

j_gene: TRBJ1-5
d_gene: TRBD1
v_gene: TRBV5-1
abundance: .
CDR3aa: CASSLGGQAHQPQHF
CDR3nt: TGCGCCAGCAGCTTGGGCGGACAGGCCCATCAGCCCCAGCATTTT

j_gene: TRBJ1-5
d_gene: TRBD1
v_gene: TRBV19
abundance: few
CDR3aa: CASTTKSLRQGPWGNQPQHF
CDR3nt: TGTGCCAGTACTACCAAGTCCCTCCGACAGGGCCCTTGGGGCAATCAGCCCCAGCATTTT

j_gene: TRBJ1-6
d_gene: .
v_gene: TRBV5-1
abundance: few
CDR3aa: CASSPRTVDNSPLHF
CDR3nt: TGCGCCAGCAGCCCCCGGACGGTCGATAATTCACCCCTCCACTTT

j_gene: TRBJ1-2
d_gene: .
v_gene: TRBV4-3
abundance: .
CDR3aa: CASSQEILRRGYTF
CDR3nt: TGCGCCAGCAGCCAGGAAATTCTCCGCCGTGGCTACACCTTC

j_gene: TRBJ2-5
d_gene: TRBD2
v_gene: TRBV19
abundance: .
CDR3aa: CASSIYGGGETQYF
CDR3nt: TGTGCCAGTAGTATCTACGGGGGGGGAGAGACCCAGTACTTC

j_gene: TRBJ2-1
d_gene: TRBD1
v_gene: TRBV7-2
abundance: .
CDR3aa: CASSRRQGPNEQFF
CDR3nt: TGTGCCAGCAGCAGAAGACAGGGACCCAATGAGCAGTTCTTC

j_gene: TRBJ2-2
d_gene: .
v_gene: TRBV6-5
abundance: .
CDR3aa: CASSYSRGEAGELFF
CDR3nt: TGTGCCAGCAGTTACTCGAGGGGGGAGGCCGGGGAGCTGTTTTTT

j_gene: TRBJ2-3
d_gene: .
v_gene: TRBV10-3
abundance: once
CDR3aa: CATFSPEGKITDTQYF
CDR3nt: TGTGCCACGTTCAGTCCAGAGGGGAAGATCACAGATACGCAGTATTTT

j_gene: TRBJ1-3
d_gene: TRBD1
v_gene: TRBV5-1
abundance: .
CDR3aa: CASSRDRDFGNTIYF
CDR3nt: TGCGCCAGCAGTCGGGACAGGGACTTTGGAAACACCATATATTTT

j_gene: TRBJ2-5
d_gene: .
v_gene: TRBV7-8
abundance: .
CDR3aa: CASSFGRGIQETQYF
CDR3nt: TGTGCCAGCAGCTTCGGCAGGGGTATCCAAGAGACCCAGTACTTC

j_gene: TRBJ1-6
d_gene: .
v_gene: TRBV5-5
abundance: .
CDR3aa: CASSLAGVEGTPLHF
CDR3nt: TGTGCCAGCAGCTTGGCGGGAGTTGAAGGGACACCCCTCCACTTT

j_gene: TRBJ1-1
d_gene: .
v_gene: TRBV18
abundance: .
CDR3aa: CASSPRALNTEAFF
CDR3nt: TGTGCCAGCTCTCCAAGGGCCCTGAACACTGAAGCTTTCTTT

j_gene: TRBJ2-3
d_gene: .
v_gene: TRBV28
abundance: .
CDR3aa: CAGRDSLKDTQYF
CDR3nt: TGTGCCGGCCGGGACTCCCTCAAAGATACGCAGTATTTT

j_gene: TRBJ1-4
d_gene: .
v_gene: TRBV9
abundance: .
CDR3aa: CASSPAGVDEKLFF
CDR3nt: TGTGCCAGCAGCCCGGCGGGGGTAGACGAAAAACTGTTTTTT

j_gene: TRBJ1-4
d_gene: .
v_gene: TRBV5-1
abundance: .
CDR3aa: CASSLGLGTNEKLFF
CDR3nt: TGCGCCAGCAGCTTGGGGCTCGGGACTAATGAAAAACTGTTTTTT

j_gene: TRBJ1-4
d_gene: .
v_gene: TRBV5-1
abundance: .
CDR3aa: CASSLEPQGENEKLFF
CDR3nt: TGCGCCAGCAGCTTGGAGCCACAGGGCGAGAATGAAAAACTGTTTTTT

j_gene: TRBJ1-1
d_gene: .
v_gene: TRBV27
abundance: once
CDR3aa: CASSSRYNSGTEAFF
CDR3nt: TGTGCCAGCAGTTCCCGATATAATTCGGGCACTGAAGCTTTCTTT

j_gene: TRBJ2-1
d_gene: .
v_gene: TRBV19
abundance: .
CDR3aa: CASSPGVLASRGRNEQFF
CDR3nt: TGTGCCAGTAGTCCCGGAGTATTGGCTTCCAGAGGGAGGAATGAGCAGTTCTTC

j_gene: TRBJ2-2
d_gene: .
v_gene: TRBV19
abundance: once
CDR3aa: CASRLRHGTGELFF
CDR3nt: TGTGCCAGTAGACTCCGCCATGGCACCGGGGAGCTGTTTTTT

j_gene: TRBJ1-5
d_gene: .
v_gene: TRBV24-1
abundance: .
CDR3aa: CATSDFKGDNSNQPQHF
CDR3nt: TGTGCCACCAGTGATTTTAAGGGGGACAATAGCAATCAGCCCCAGCATTTT

j_gene: TRBJ1-2
d_gene: .
v_gene: TRBV5-1
abundance: .
CDR3aa: CASSLALRGGYTF
CDR3nt: TGCGCCAGCAGCTTGGCCCTCAGAGGTGGCTACACCTTC

j_gene: TRBJ1-4
d_gene: TRBD1
v_gene: TRBV5-1
abundance: .
CDR3aa: CASSLDFSTGHEKLFF
CDR3nt: TGCGCCAGCAGCTTGGATTTCTCGACAGGGCATGAAAAACTGTTTTTT